The 19 T cell receptor beta chains below all came from one sample that was sequenced in a study of cytomegalovirus exposure and HLA in healthy donors. This PCR relied on a set of 60 Vbeta primers and 13 Jbeta primers. Only in-frame clones appear in the TCRdb table, and some are missing; sequencing was by immunoSEQ multiplex PCR. The sample holds over 65,000 clones, approximately 71% seen once. The sample taken for sequencing was PBMCs. Every receptor here comes from a man aged 60 to 69 in good health and CMV-seropositive.

The genes are TRBV6-1 and TRBJ2-6; tentatively, D is TRBD1 (6 bases). Between the trimmed V and J ends, which lost 4 bases and 0 bases, there was a span of 7 bases. Germline V lookup: CDR1 MNHNS, CDR2 SASEGT. The CDR3 consists of 15 residues. The CDR3 nucleotides read TGTGCCAGCAGTGGGACAGTCTCTGGGGCCAACGTCCTGACTTTC. This sequence encodes CASSGTVSGANVLTF.

The chain combines TRBV7-9 with TRBJ2-5; 7 bases are a match to TRBD1. CDR1 and CDR2 (germline): SEHNR, FQNEAQ (reference sequence). Trimming removed 1 base from V and 5 bases from J; junction bases left unmatched: 7. The CDR3 has 15 amino acids. Here the CDR3 DNA reads TGTGCCAGCAGCTTAGGGCGACAGGGAGAGGAGACCCAGTACTTC. It translates to CASSLGRQGEETQYF.

This clone came up a few times. The genes are TRBV5-1 and TRBJ1-2; D perhaps matches TRBD1 (6 bases). The CDR3 runs 15 residues. From germline, CDR1 is SGHRS and CDR2 YFSETQ. Trimming took 0 bases from V and 3 from J, leaving 12 bases between them. DNA of the CDR3: TGCGCCAGCAGCTTGGCAGGGGACAACGACTATGGCTACACCTTC. Its translation is CASSLAGDNDYGYTF. Supplemented by reference TRBV5-1 and TRBJ1-2, the full variable domain reads KAGVTQTPRYLIKTRGQQVTLSCSPISGHRSVSWYQQTPGQGLQFLFEYFSETQRNKGNFPGRFSGRQFSNSRSEMNVSTLELGDSALYLCASSLAGDNDYGYTFGSGTRLTVV.

V is TRBV5-4 and J is TRBJ1-1; no clear D gene. The V end was cut by 1 base, the J end by 4 bases, with 11 bases between. This CDR3 region has 14 residues. Germline V gives CDR1 SGHNT, CDR2 YYREEE (reference sequence). CDR3 DNA sequence: TGTGCCAGCAGCTTGAAACTGACTCCCACTGAAGCTTTCTTT. Translated, it gives CASSLKLTPTEAFF.

The CDR3 DNA reads TGTGCCAGCAGCGCCTACAAGGCCGGGGGGGAGCAGTACTTC. Its translation: CASSAYKAGGEQYF. The chain has TRBV7-2 and TRBJ2-7; TRBD2 matches 7 bases. Germline trimming cut 5 bases from V and 7 bases from J; bases unmatched to any gene: 11. The CDR3 is 14 amino acids. CDR1 SGHTA and CDR2 FQGNSA come from the germline V gene.

The chain recombines TRBV25-1 with TRBJ1-1; no definite D call. Trimming removed 4 bases from V and 10 bases from J, with 10 bases in between. From germline, CDR1 is MGHDK and CDR2 SYGVNS. CDR3 length: 11 amino acids. The CDR3 here is CASSGGLGAFF. For the CDR3, the DNA is TGTGCCAGCAGTGGAGGGCTCGGAGCTTTCTTT.

This chain connects TRBV10-1 to TRBJ2-2; tentative D call: TRBD1 (5 bases). Germline lookup yields CDR1 WNHNN and CDR2 SYGVQD (reference sequence). V was trimmed by 8 bases and J by 6 bases, leaving 13 bases between them. This CDR3 spans 13 amino acids. The CDR3 nucleotides read TGCGCCAGCGGATCGATGGGGCCCGGGGAGCTGTTTTTT. This gives the protein CASGSMGPGELFF.

A note on this clone: Relative to the germline gene, one junction end is altered; a read error may explain this. The chain carries TRBV7-9 and TRBJ2-7; 7 bases map to TRBD1. CDR3 length equals 16 residues. Per the germline V gene, CDR1 is SEHNR and CDR2 is FQNEAQ (reference sequence). The CDR3 protein is CSSSLGLGDRTYEQYF. The CDR3 nucleotides read TGTTCCAGCAGCTTAGGGTTAGGGGACAGAACCTACGAGCAGTACTTC. The full variable domain, completed using reference TRBV7-9 and TRBJ2-7, is DTGVSQNPRHKITKRGQNVTFRCDPISEHNRLYWYRQTLGQGPEFLTYFQNEAQLEKSRLLSDRFSAERPKGSFSTLEIQRTEQGDSAMYLCSSSLGLGDRTYEQYFGPGTRLTVT.

This chain links TRBV7-6 with TRBJ2-6; 9 positions agree with TRBD1. The V gene's germline CDR1 is SGHVS and CDR2 FNYEAQ. V shed 10 bases, J shed 0 bases, and the junction held 4 bases outside the gene matches. CDR3 length: 15 amino acids. The CDR3: CATTTGGSGANVLTF. CDR3 bases: TGTGCCACAACGACAGGGGGCTCTGGGGCCAACGTCCTGACTTTC.

The genes are TRBV12-5 and TRBJ2-5; TRBD2 matches 11 bases. In germline, CDR1 is LGHNT, CDR2 FRNRAP. V dropped 7 bases and J dropped 13; count of bases not matched to a gene: 11. CDR3 length: 13 amino acids. The CDR3 sequence: CASASLAGGRLYF. The CDR3 coding sequence is TGTGCTAGTGCCTCGCTAGCGGGGGGCCGACTGTACTTC.

CDR3 region: CASSELGTGGWDEQFF. The DNA for the CDR3 is TGTGCCAGCAGTGAGCTTGGGACAGGGGGTTGGGATGAGCAGTTCTTC. V usage is TRBV25-1 and J usage is TRBJ2-1; TRBD1 aligns across 11 bases. The CDR3 extends over 16 amino acids. Germline loops: CDR1 MGHDK, CDR2 SYGVNS. J was trimmed by 8 bases and V by 3 bases; bases with no gene match: 9.

The rearrangement links TRBV10-3 to TRBJ1-3; possibly TRBD1 for D (6 bases). The CDR3 runs to 13 residues. The ends were cut back, 7 bases at V and 4 bases at J, with 11 bases in the middle. In germline, CDR1 is ENHRY, CDR2 SYGVKD. CDR3 sequence reads: CAIMPGGGNTIYF. CDR3 bases: TGTGCCATCATGCCGGGGGGCGGAAACACCATATATTTT.

The chain employs TRBV7-9 and TRBJ1-1; tentative D call: TRBD1 (5 bases). The germline V gene has CDR1 SEHNR and CDR2 FQNEAQ (reference sequence). Trimming pared 3 bases from V and 5 bases from J, leaving 10 bases between. The CDR3 covers 13 residues. CDR3 loop: CASSFQGGTEAFF. CDR3 nucleotide sequence: TGTGCCAGCAGCTTTCAGGGTGGGACTGAAGCTTTCTTT.

The CDR3 DNA sequence: TGTGCCAGTAACCCCTCCTCCGGGACAACATATGGCTACACCTTC. Protein product: CASNPSSGTTYGYTF. V gene TRBV19 combines with J gene TRBJ1-2, with a weak D call TRBD1 (6 bases). The CDR3 runs to 15 residues. The germline V gene has CDR1 LNHDA and CDR2 SQIVND (reference sequence). V lost 7 bases and J lost 5, with 20 bases in between.

This chain connects TRBV6-6 to TRBJ2-2; TRBD1 aligns across 7 bases. With V trimmed by 6 bases and J by 3 bases, 7 bases remained unmatched. The CDR3 length is 15 residues. Germline lookup yields CDR1 MNHNY and CDR2 SVGAGI (reference sequence). DNA of the CDR3: TGTGCCAGCAGAACCCGACAGGGTGACACCGGGGAGCTGTTTTTT. It specifies CASRTRQGDTGELFF.

The V and J genes are TRBV6-1 and TRBJ2-7; D is perhaps TRBD1 (6 bases). Germline lookup yields CDR1 MNHNS and CDR2 SASEGT. V was cut by 1 base and J by 9 bases, with 28 bases left in between. This CDR3 region has 18 residues. CDR3 region: CASSEGPQGLGATARQYF. In DNA, the CDR3 is TGTGCCAGCAGTGAAGGTCCACAGGGTTTGGGGGCGACGGCGAGGCAGTACTTC.

This clone has a single count. J is TRBJ2-1 and V is TRBV7-9; TRBD2 agrees at 11 bases. Trimming removed 4 bases from V and 8 bases from J; junction bases left unmatched: 10. The germline V gene has CDR1 SEHNR and CDR2 FQNEAQ (reference sequence). This CDR3 has 16 amino acids. The CDR3 DNA reads TGTGCCAGCAGCTATAGCCGGACTAGCGGGCTGGATGAGCAGTTCTTC. Translation: CASSYSRTSGLDEQFF.

The chain has TRBV4-1 and TRBJ1-1; 8 nucleotides line up with TRBD1. Germline V CDR1 and CDR2: MGHRA, YSYEKL. The CDR3 contains 15 residues. V shed 2 bases and J 5 bases; nucleotides not matched to a gene: 7. CDR3 amino acids: CASSQLDRGNTEAFF. Written as DNA, the CDR3 is TGCGCCAGCAGCCAACTCGACAGGGGAAATACTGAAGCTTTCTTT.

V gene TRBV6-5 combines with J gene TRBJ2-7; 8 bases are shared with TRBD2. The CDR3 totals 15 residues. With 7 bases clipped from V and 0 bases from J, the junction kept 8 bases outside the gene matches. The germline V gene has CDR1 MNHEY and CDR2 SVGAGI. The CDR3 DNA reads TGTGCCAGCACGAGCCGAGCGGGAGCCTCCTACGAGCAGTACTTC. Protein product: CASTSRAGASYEQYF.